This T cell receptor beta chain is drawn from a study of T-cell memory formation after mild COVID-19. General study points: Proof of SARS-CoV-2 specificity was absent for the second-wave clones that crested on day 37. CD4+ clones that contracted lay mainly in CM and EM; CD8+ ones lay in EMRA.

The CDR3 totals 16 residues. J gave up 4 bases and V 5 bases, and 13 bases lay outside the gene matches. The V gene's germline CDR1 is DFQATT and CDR2 SNEGSKA (reference sequence). This clonotype appeared a single time. Its antigen is as yet unknown. TCRdb ran MiXCR on the 5' RACE reads and lists one entry per CDR3 protein. The sample holds roughly 610,000 distinct CDR3 sequences; 15% to 20% are singletons and the top ten take roughly 8.2%. The clonotype originates from an adult woman who had mild COVID-19 (a few samples of this study predate the infection). Cell type and time point are not known. Source material: PBMCs or a T cell subset sorted from them (not recorded which). The J gene is TRBJ2-3, the V gene TRBV20-1, with 9 bases lining up with TRBD2. The CDR3 region has the DNA TGCAGTGCTGGACCTCCGGCTAGCGGGGTCCCAGATACGCAGTATTTT. Translated: CSAGPPASGVPDTQYF.